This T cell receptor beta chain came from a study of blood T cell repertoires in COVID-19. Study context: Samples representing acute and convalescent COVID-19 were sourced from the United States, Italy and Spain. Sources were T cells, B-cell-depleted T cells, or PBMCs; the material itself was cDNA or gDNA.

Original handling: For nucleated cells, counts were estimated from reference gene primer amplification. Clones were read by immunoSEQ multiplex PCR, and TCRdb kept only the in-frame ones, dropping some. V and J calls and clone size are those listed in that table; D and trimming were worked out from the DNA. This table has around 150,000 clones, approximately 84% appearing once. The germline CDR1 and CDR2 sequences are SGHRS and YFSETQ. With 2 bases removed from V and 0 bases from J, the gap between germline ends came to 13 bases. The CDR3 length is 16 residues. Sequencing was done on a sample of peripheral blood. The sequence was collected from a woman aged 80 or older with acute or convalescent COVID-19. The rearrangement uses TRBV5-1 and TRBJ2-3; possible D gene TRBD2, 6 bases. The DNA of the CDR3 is TGCGCCAGCAGCTTACAAACGGGACTGAGCACAGATACGCAGTATTTT. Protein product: CASSLQTGLSTDTQYF.